The clone carrying this TCR beta chain was seen only a few times. Its specificity is not known. These data are taken from a study of blood T cells in healthy people across ages. Study-wide findings and caveats: Any changes in expanded clonotypes were possibly confounded, as donor CMV status remained unknown. Unsorted PBMC material precluded a definitive naive versus antigen-experienced comparison.

A J-beta primer mix and a sample-barcoded 5' primer were used in a second PCR of about 7 to 12 cycles. Each cDNA molecule carried a tag from a template-switch adaptor that contained 12 random nucleotides. Each CDR3 protein gets one entry after TCRdb re-called the 5' RACE reads with MiXCR. The sample contains more than 700,000 distinct CDR3 sequences, 53% of which appear only once. Losses at the gene ends were 0 bases for V and 2 bases for J; bases not matched to a gene: 6. Germline lookup yields CDR1 MNHEY and CDR2 SMNVEV (reference sequence). The CDR3 length is 16 residues. The chain is built from TRBV27 and TRBJ2-7; TRBD2 agrees at 8 bases. The source is a man aged 80 or over in good health. Sequenced sample: blood. The chain's CDR3 is CASSLSPGAGAYEQYF. The CDR3 DNA reads as TGTGCCAGCAGTTTATCGCCAGGAGCGGGAGCCTACGAGCAGTACTTC.